A single sample gave rise to the 24 T cell receptor beta chains below, sequenced in a study of blood T cell repertoires in COVID-19. The assay was immunoSEQ multiplex PCR, and TCRdb's table has in-frame clones only and misses some. Of about 95,000 clones listed, about nine tenths are singletons. Sequenced sample: peripheral blood. These TCRs come from a man aged 55 to 70 with COVID-19, enrolled during active disease.

This chain uses TRBV6-1 with TRBJ2-7; D is uncertain. The CDR3 length is 12 residues. The germline gives CDR1 MNHNS, CDR2 SASEGT. V shed 3 bases and J shed 3 bases, with 6 bases lying between them. The CDR3 loop is CASSDTDYEQYF. DNA of the CDR3: TGTGCCAGCAGTGACACTGACTACGAGCAGTACTTC.

CDR3 DNA: TGTGCCTGGAGTGTGACTAGCCACACAGATACGCAGTATTTT. It specifies CAWSVTSHTDTQYF. V usage is TRBV30 and J usage is TRBJ2-3; 7 bases map to TRBD2. Germline-derived CDR1 and CDR2 are GTSNPN and SVGIG (reference sequence). This CDR3 has 14 amino acids. Losses at the gene ends were 0 bases for V and 2 bases for J; bases not matched to a gene: 2.

The gene calls are TRBV3-1 (or the pseudogene TRBV3-2) and TRBJ2-7; 8 nucleotides agree with TRBD1. The CDR3 totals 14 residues. V shed 5 bases, J shed 0 bases, and the junction held 3 bases outside the gene matches. Germline V gene data show CDR1 as LGHDT and CDR2 as YNNKEL (reference sequence). DNA for the CDR3: TGTGCCAGCAGCAGACAGGGGAGCTCCTACGAGCAGTACTTC. Translation: CASSRQGSSYEQYF.

The CDR3 here is CASSISPGQETQYF. The DNA of the CDR3 is TGTGCCAGTAGTATTAGTCCAGGGCAAGAGACCCAGTACTTC. V usage is TRBV19 and J usage is TRBJ2-5; D is perhaps TRBD1 (5 bases). Germline CDR1 LNHDA, CDR2 SQIVND (reference sequence). Trimming pared 3 bases from V and 2 bases from J, leaving 10 bases between. This CDR3 is built from 14 residues.

The chain couples TRBV15 to TRBJ2-7; 7 nucleotides align to TRBD2. The CDR3 extends over 17 amino acids. J gave up 0 bases and V 2 bases, and 10 bases lay outside the gene matches. Per germline, CDR1 LNHNV and CDR2 YYDKDF (reference sequence). CDR3 nucleotides: TGTGCCACCAGCAGATCATTTTTTCCTAGCGGCTCCTACGAGCAGTACTTC. Translated: CATSRSFFPSGSYEQYF.

V usage is TRBV5-1 and J usage is TRBJ2-5, with 10 nucleotides matching TRBD2. Trimming took 3 bases from V and 5 from J; bases not matched to a gene: 4. Germline CDR1 and CDR2: SGHRS and YFSETQ. The CDR3 runs to 14 residues. The CDR3 loop is CASSSTSGVETQYF. The CDR3 DNA reads as TGCGCCAGCAGCTCAACTAGCGGGGTGGAGACCCAGTACTTC.

The chain uses TRBV5-1 and TRBJ1-1, with 7 bases that match TRBD1. The J segment lost 5 bases and the V segment lost 0 bases, leaving 10 bases of the junction unmatched. The V gene's germline CDR1 is SGHRS and CDR2 YFSETQ. The CDR3 extends over 16 amino acids. The CDR3 reads CASSLGQGELGTEAFF. CDR3 nucleotide sequence: TGCGCCAGCAGCTTGGGGCAGGGGGAATTGGGAACTGAAGCTTTCTTT. Full variable domain (outside the CDR3, taken from reference TRBV5-1 and TRBJ1-1): KAGVTQTPRYLIKTRGQQVTLSCSPISGHRSVSWYQQTPGQGLQFLFEYFSETQRNKGNFPGRFSGRQFSNSRSEMNVSTLELGDSALYLCASSLGQGELGTEAFFGQGTRLTVV.

The chain carries TRBV7-8 and TRBJ2-5, with TRBD2 matching over 13 bases. J was trimmed by 5 bases and V by 4 bases; bases with no gene match: 10. The CDR3 consists of 17 residues. From germline, CDR1 is SGHVS and CDR2 FQNEAQ. This CDR3 reads CASSSPGLAGYSETQYF. CDR3 sequence (DNA): TGTGCCAGCAGCTCTCCGGGACTAGCGGGATATTCGGAGACCCAGTACTTC.

The CDR3 is CASSQDLVSKDNEQYF. The DNA of the CDR3 is TGTGCCAGCAGCCAAGATCTGGTCTCAAAGGACAACGAGCAGTACTTC. J is TRBJ2-7 and V is TRBV3-1 (or the pseudogene TRBV3-2); the D gene is possibly TRBD1 (5 bases). The germline gives CDR1 LGHDT, CDR2 YNNKEL (reference sequence). CDR3 length: 16 residues. V was shortened by 0 bases and J by 5 bases, with 17 bases between the two germline ends.

The chain joins TRBV7-2 to TRBJ2-1, with 10 bases that match TRBD2. The trim removed 0 bases at V and 9 bases at J, leaving 8 bases unmatched. CDR1 is SGHTA, CDR2 FQGNSA, per germline. The CDR3 sequence is 16 residues long. CDR3 nucleotide sequence: TGTGCCAGCAGCTTAGCCGGGACTAGCGTGATTGGTGAGCAGTTCTTC. As protein: CASSLAGTSVIGEQFF.

The V call is TRBV4-1, the J call TRBJ2-2; D possibly corresponds to TRBD1 (6 bases). Germline V gives CDR1 MGHRA, CDR2 YSYEKL. V was clipped by 4 bases and J by 5 bases, with 23 bases between them. The CDR3 is 18 residues long. CDR3 sequence: CASSPTMRTDYLTGELFF. In nucleotides, the CDR3 is TGCGCCAGCAGCCCGACTATGAGGACAGACTATCTTACCGGGGAGCTGTTTTTT.

V usage is TRBV30 and J usage is TRBJ2-1, with 7 bases matching TRBD2. The ends lost 0 bases at V and 15 bases at J; junction bases unmatched: 8. The CDR3 has 12 residues. The V gene's germline CDR1 is GTSNPN and CDR2 SVGIG (reference sequence). The CDR3 region has the DNA TGTGCCTGGAGTGTACAGTTGGGGAGGGCGTTCTTC. This translates into CAWSVQLGRAFF.

As regards this clone: Additional DNA sequences in this sample encode the identical CDR3. This chain uses TRBV28 with TRBJ2-7, with 10 bases identical to TRBD1. The CDR3 runs 13 residues. Per the germline V gene, CDR1 is MDHEN and CDR2 is SYDVKM. Trimming at V came to 5 bases and at J to 3 bases, leaving 1 base not matched to a gene. In nucleotides, the CDR3 is TGTGCCAGCAGTCGGGACAGGGGCTACGAGCAGTACTTC. Its translation is CASSRDRGYEQYF.

J is TRBJ2-2 and V is TRBV7-3; D is uncertain. Germline V CDR1 and CDR2: SGHTA, FQGTGA. Between the trimmed V and J ends, which lost 7 bases and 1 base, there was a span of 16 bases. The CDR3 has 16 amino acids. This CDR3 is CASTLLPVLNTGELFF. The CDR3 DNA sequence: TGTGCCAGCACCCTCCTACCGGTACTGAACACCGGGGAGCTGTTTTTT. Complete variable domain (other parts from reference TRBV7-3 and TRBJ2-2): GAGVSQTPSNKVTEKGKYVELRCDPISGHTALYWYRQSLGQGPEFLIYFQGTGAADDSGLPNDRFFAVRPEGSVSTLKIQRTERGDSAVYLCASTLLPVLNTGELFFGEGSRLTVL.

This CDR3 reads CASTTGGGNQPQHF. CDR3 in DNA: TGTGCCAGCACTACAGGGGGCGGCAATCAGCCCCAGCATTTT. The V gene is TRBV2, the J gene TRBJ1-5, with 9 bases identical to TRBD1. Trimming cost V 7 bases and J 2 bases; bases outside gene matches: 3. The CDR3 runs to 14 residues. The germline V gene encodes CDR1 SNHLY and CDR2 FYNNEI.

Here the CDR3 DNA reads TGCGCCAGCGGATCTAGCGGGGGTTCAGATACGCAGTATTTT. Residues: CASGSSGGSDTQYF. The V and J genes are TRBV10-1 and TRBJ2-3; 10 bases fit TRBD2. J gave up 4 bases and V 8 bases, and 6 bases lay outside the gene matches. Germline CDR1 is WNHNN and CDR2 is SYGVQD (reference sequence). This CDR3 has 14 residues.

V usage is TRBV29-1 and J usage is TRBJ2-7; 12 bases agree with TRBD2. The CDR3 covers 16 residues. The V gene's germline CDR1 is SQVTM and CDR2 ANQGSEA. J lost 5 bases, V lost 7 bases, and 15 bases had no gene match. The DNA of the CDR3 is TGCAGCGCTCCCATACCCAGGACTAGCGGGATGAACGAGCAGTACTTC. It codes for CSAPIPRTSGMNEQYF.

The V gene is TRBV10-3, the J gene TRBJ2-1; TRBD2 matches at 7 bases. Germline V gene lookup returns CDR1 ENHRY and CDR2 SYGVKD. V lost 0 bases to trimming and J lost 10 bases; unmatched junction nucleotides: 9. The CDR3 totals 15 residues. The CDR3 nucleotides are TGTGCCATCAGTGAGTCGATGGCGGGAGTGGGGGAGCAGTTCTTC. Translation gives CAISESMAGVGEQFF.

CDR3 nucleotides: TGTGCCTGGAGTGTGGGAGCAATCAGTCAGCCCCAGCATTTT. Translated: CAWSVGAISQPQHF. The chain is built from TRBV30 and TRBJ1-5; D is uncertain. Trimming pared 0 bases from V and 6 bases from J, leaving 12 bases between. The CDR3 extends over 14 amino acids. Germline assignment: CDR1 GTSNPN and CDR2 SVGIG (reference sequence).

DNA for the CDR3: TGTGCCAGCAGGGCAGGGCGTAGAAATCAGCCCCAGCATTTT. Residues: CASRAGRRNQPQHF. The V gene is TRBV2, the J gene TRBJ1-5; the D gene is possibly TRBD1 (5 bases). Trimming removed 6 bases from V and 4 bases from J, with 13 bases in between. In germline, CDR1 is SNHLY, CDR2 FYNNEI. The CDR3 consists of 14 residues.

CDR3 in DNA: TGTGCCAGCGGCCTCGGGACAAACAATTCACCCCTCCACTTT. Its translation: CASGLGTNNSPLHF. This chain connects TRBV27 to TRBJ1-6; a weak D match, TRBD1 (6 bases). V was shortened by 8 bases and J by 7 bases, with 15 bases between the two germline ends. This CDR3 contains 14 residues. Germline CDR1 and CDR2: MNHEY and SMNVEV (reference sequence).

The chain links TRBV24-1 to TRBJ2-1; the match to TRBD2 covers 9 bases. Trimming took 4 bases from V and 1 from J; bases not matched to a gene: 4. The V gene's germline CDR1 is KGHDR and CDR2 SFDVKD. The CDR3 has 16 amino acids. This CDR3 reads CATSDFSGSSYNEQFF. The DNA of the CDR3 is TGTGCCACCAGTGACTTTAGCGGGAGTTCCTACAATGAGCAGTTCTTC.

The chain links TRBV18 to TRBJ2-2, with D uncertain. The CDR3 loop spans 16 amino acids. Trimming took 3 bases from V and 0 from J, leaving 11 bases between them. From germline, CDR1 is KGHSH and CDR2 LQKENI. Written as DNA, the CDR3 is TGTGCCAGCTCACCCCCGGGTGGATCGAACACCGGGGAGCTGTTTTTT. Translating it yields CASSPPGGSNTGELFF.

J is TRBJ2-6 and V is TRBV19, with 14 bases aligning to TRBD2. CDR1 LNHDA and CDR2 SQIVND come from the germline V gene (reference sequence). V trimming: 5 bases; J trimming: 3 bases; junction bases outside the gene matches: 12. This CDR3 has 20 residues. The CDR3 nucleotides read TGTGCCAGTAGTTCCACCGGGACTAGCGGGAGAGTAGGTGGGGCCAACGTCCTGACTTTC. It codes for CASSSTGTSGRVGGANVLTF.